Sequencing of this T cell receptor beta chain was carried out in a study of early T cells in non-severe SARS-CoV-2 infection. This CDR3 has 13 residues. Germline V CDR1 and CDR2: SGHRS, YFSETQ. V shed 4 bases and J shed 2 bases, with 7 bases lying between them. Findings and caveats of the study: The matching step, a VDJdb search, favored anti-spike CD8 responses and missed private and CD4 specificities.

This clonotype was seen many times. The antigen remains unidentified. Researchers attached unique molecular identifiers to individual cDNA molecules. TCRdb ran MiXCR on the 5' RACE reads and lists one entry per CDR3 protein. The repertoire holds fewer than 55,000 distinct CDR3 sequences, with less than 9.5% as singletons. What was sequenced was whole blood. The clonotype originates from an adult who was a healthcare worker with PCR-confirmed SARS-CoV-2 infection or an uninfected control (not recorded which). This chain joins TRBV5-1 and TRBJ2-1; no clear D gene. CDR3 loop: CASSLGAYNEQFF. The CDR3 DNA reads as TGCGCCAGCAGCCTCGGTGCCTACAATGAGCAGTTCTTC.